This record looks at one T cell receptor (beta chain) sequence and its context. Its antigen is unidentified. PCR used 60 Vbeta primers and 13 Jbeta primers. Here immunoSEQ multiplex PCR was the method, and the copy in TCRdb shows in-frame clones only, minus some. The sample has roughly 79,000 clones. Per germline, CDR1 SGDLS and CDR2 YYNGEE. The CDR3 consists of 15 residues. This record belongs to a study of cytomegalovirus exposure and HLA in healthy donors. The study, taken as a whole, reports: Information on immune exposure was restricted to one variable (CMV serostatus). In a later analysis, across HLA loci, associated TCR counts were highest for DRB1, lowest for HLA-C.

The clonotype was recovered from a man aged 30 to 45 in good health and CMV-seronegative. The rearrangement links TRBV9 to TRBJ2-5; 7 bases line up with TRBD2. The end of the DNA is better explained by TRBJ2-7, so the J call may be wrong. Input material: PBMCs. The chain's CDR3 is CASSPSPGGAYEQYF. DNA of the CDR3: TGTGCCAGCAGCCCCTCCCCGGGAGGTGCCTACGAGCAGTACTTC.